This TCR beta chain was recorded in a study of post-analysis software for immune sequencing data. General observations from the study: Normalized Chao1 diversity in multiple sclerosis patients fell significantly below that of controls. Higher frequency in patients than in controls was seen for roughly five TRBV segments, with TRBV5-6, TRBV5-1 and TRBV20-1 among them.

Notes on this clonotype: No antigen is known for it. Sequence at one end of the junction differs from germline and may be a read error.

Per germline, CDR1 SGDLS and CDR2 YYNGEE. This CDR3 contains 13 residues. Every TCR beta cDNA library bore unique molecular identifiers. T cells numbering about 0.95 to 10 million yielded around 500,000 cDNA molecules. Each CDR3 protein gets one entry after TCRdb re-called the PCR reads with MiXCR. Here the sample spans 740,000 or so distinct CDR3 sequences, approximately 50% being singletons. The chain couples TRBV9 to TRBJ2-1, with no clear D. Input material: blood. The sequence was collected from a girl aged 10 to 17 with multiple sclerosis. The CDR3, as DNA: TGTGCCGGCAGCATAAGAACGTACAATGAGCAGTTCTTC. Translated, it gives CAGSIRTYNEQFF.